The 16 T cell receptor beta chains given below trace back to one sample, sequenced in a study of beta chain features in type 1 diabetes (dated 2018 in TCRdb). To prepare the library, the immunoSEQ multiplex PCR assay was applied. All of the isolated RNA was reverse transcribed with the High Capacity cDNA Reverse Transcription Kit, so expressed TCRB transcripts were sequenced. Sourced from immuneACCESS, this table was stored by TCRdb with only in-frame sequences that have V and J called. A share of the clones is absent; for the studies checked, an unresolved V gene accounts for under half, and the remainder has no known explanation. A total of 350,000 or so clones appear in this sample, around 20% of them only once. The top ten hold around 0.044% of the sample. The sample consisted of naive CD4+ T cells from blood. The label giving this sample's cell subset or site can be read as: true naive CD4+ T cells. Receptor source: a woman aged 18 to 35 in good health.

The chain employs TRBV7-9 and TRBJ2-7; D may be TRBD1 (5 bases). Germline V gene sequence: CDR1 SEHNR, CDR2 FQNEAQ (reference sequence). CDR3 size: 14 residues. Trimming stripped 5 bases from V and 4 bases from J, with 15 bases between. CDR3 bases: TGTGCCAGCAGCCCACCATCAGGGTTGTACGAGCAGTACTTC. It specifies CASSPPSGLYEQYF. Variable domain in full (rest from reference TRBV7-9 and TRBJ2-7): DTGVSQNPRHKITKRGQNVTFRCDPISEHNRLYWYRQTLGQGPEFLTYFQNEAQLEKSRLLSDRFSAERPKGSFSTLEIQRTEQGDSAMYLCASSPPSGLYEQYFGPGTRLTVT.

This clone was counted a few times. The chain employs TRBV19 and TRBJ2-3; TRBD1 matches at 7 bases. The CDR3 sequence is 15 residues long. The trim removed 3 bases at V and 1 base at J, leaving 4 bases unmatched. CDR1 LNHDA and CDR2 SQIVND come from the germline V gene (reference sequence). The CDR3 protein is CASSIRDSRTDTQYF. In DNA form, the CDR3 reads TGTGCCAGTAGTATCCGGGACAGTCGCACAGATACGCAGTATTTT.

This clone has just a few counts. The identical CDR3 is also encoded by other nucleotide sequences in the sample. J is TRBJ2-2 and V is TRBV29-1; weak D call: TRBD1 (7 bases). The CDR3 is 14 amino acids. Trimming removed 6 bases from V and 2 bases from J, with 13 bases in between. Germline-derived CDR1 and CDR2 are SQVTM and ANQGSEA. The CDR3 sequence: CSVAQGTNTGELFF. CDR3 sequence (DNA): TGCAGCGTGGCACAGGGGACTAACACCGGGGAGCTGTTTTTT.

There are a few counts of this clone. The CDR3 is CASSSGGYNSPLHF. The CDR3 region has the DNA TGTGCCAGCAGCTCCGGGGGGTATAATTCACCCCTCCACTTT. The V gene is TRBV7-2, the J gene TRBJ1-6, with a possible D match to TRBD1 (5 bases). The CDR3 is made up of 14 amino acids. CDR1 SGHTA and CDR2 FQGNSA come from the germline V gene. The germline V and J ends were trimmed by 4 bases and 4 bases, with 8 bases remaining between them.

The chain employs TRBV7-2 and TRBJ1-1; 10 bases align to TRBD1. J gave up 4 bases and V 5 bases, and 4 bases lay outside the gene matches. CDR1 and CDR2 (germline): SGHTA, FQGNSA. CDR3 length: 14 residues. CDR3 bases: TGTGCCAGCAGCGGACAGGGGGGAGGCACTGAAGCTTTCTTT. It yields the protein CASSGQGGGTEAFF.

This clone came up a few times. This chain uses TRBV5-1 with TRBJ2-5; 14 positions match TRBD2. The CDR3 runs to 16 residues. Trimming took 8 bases from V and 7 from J; bases not matched to a gene: 13. The V gene's germline CDR1 is SGHRS and CDR2 YFSETQ. As DNA, the CDR3 is TGCGCCAGTTCTACACCCGGGACTAGCGGGAGTGGGACCCAGTACTTC. Amino acid sequence: CASSTPGTSGSGTQYF.

The J gene is TRBJ2-6, the V gene TRBV19; 9 bases agree with TRBD1. The CDR3 runs 17 residues. In germline, CDR1 is LNHDA, CDR2 SQIVND (reference sequence). J gave up 2 bases and V 4 bases, and 6 bases lay outside the gene matches. The CDR3 bases are TGTGCCAGTAGTACGGGACAGGGAAGAGCTGGGGCCAACGTCCTGACTTTC. This codes for CASSTGQGRAGANVLTF.

The rearrangement uses TRBV7-2 and TRBJ1-5; 7 bases fit TRBD1. From germline, CDR1 is SGHTA and CDR2 FQGNSA. V shed 3 bases, J shed 4 bases, and the junction held 3 bases outside the gene matches. The CDR3 loop spans 14 amino acids. The CDR3 nucleotides read TGTGCCAGCAGCTTCGACAGGGCTAATCAGCCCCAGCATTTT. It translates to CASSFDRANQPQHF.

The chain carries TRBV6-5 and TRBJ1-2; 8 positions match TRBD1. With V trimmed by 6 bases and J by 6 bases, 9 bases remained unmatched. This CDR3 is 14 amino acids long. Per germline, CDR1 MNHEY and CDR2 SVGAGI. The CDR3, as DNA: TGTGCCAGCAGAGTTATGGGACAGGTGGATGGCTACACCTTC. It translates to CASRVMGQVDGYTF.

This chain joins TRBV5-6 and TRBJ2-3; a weak D match, TRBD2 (6 bases). Per the germline V gene, CDR1 is SGHDT and CDR2 is YYEEEE. Trimming shortened V by 0 bases and J by 0 bases, and 8 bases separated the two germline ends. This CDR3 spans 15 amino acids. The CDR3 region is CASSLDAGSTDTQYF. CDR3 DNA sequence: TGTGCCAGCAGCTTGGATGCGGGGAGCACAGATACGCAGTATTTT.

This clone appeared a few times. Other nucleotide sequences in the sample specify the same CDR3. The rearrangement joins TRBV29-1 to TRBJ2-7; 7 bases agree with TRBD1. Unmatched junction bases numbered 2, after V lost 4 bases and J lost 2 bases. From germline, CDR1 is SQVTM and CDR2 ANQGSEA. There are 12 residues in the CDR3. The CDR3 here is CSVGDRAYEQYF. The CDR3 coding sequence is TGCAGCGTTGGGGACAGAGCCTACGAGCAGTACTTC.

V usage is TRBV6-5 and J usage is TRBJ2-7, with D perhaps TRBD1 (6 bases). V shed 2 bases and J shed 2 bases, with 10 bases lying between them. CDR1 MNHEY and CDR2 SVGAGI come from the germline V gene. CDR3 length: 14 residues. DNA for the CDR3: TGTGCCAGCAGTTACGGGCAGGGGCCCTACGAGCAGTACTTC. Translation gives CASSYGQGPYEQYF.

The gene calls are TRBV7-2 and TRBJ1-2, with D hard to call. This CDR3 is 14 amino acids long. Germline V gene sequence: CDR1 SGHTA, CDR2 FQGNSA. Trimming left V 2 bases short and J 4 bases short, with 11 bases between. In DNA form, the CDR3 reads TGTGCCAGCAGCTTACCTCGGGGATCCTATGGCTACACCTTC. As protein: CASSLPRGSYGYTF.

This chain connects TRBV6-1 to TRBJ2-5; 7 bases are shared with TRBD2. V lost 4 bases, J lost 5 bases, and 10 bases stayed unmatched. Looked up from germline, CDR1 is MNHNS and CDR2 is SASEGT. The CDR3 consists of 15 residues. The CDR3 loop is CASSAQLAGGETQYF. CDR3 DNA sequence: TGTGCCAGCAGTGCCCAATTAGCGGGTGGGGAGACCCAGTACTTC.

This clone was seen a handful of times. CDR3 loop: CAWSVRIVNTEAFF. In DNA, the CDR3 is TGTGCCTGGAGTGTACGTATAGTCAACACTGAAGCTTTCTTT. The chain employs TRBV30 and TRBJ1-1; D is unresolved. CDR3 length: 14 amino acids. V was cut by 0 bases and J by 2 bases, with 10 bases left in between. Per the germline V gene, CDR1 is GTSNPN and CDR2 is SVGIG (reference sequence).

CDR3 region: CASSFGTTKRETQYF. The DNA of the CDR3 is TGTGCCAGCAGCTTTGGGACTACCAAAAGGGAGACCCAGTACTTC. The V and J genes are TRBV11-2 and TRBJ2-5; 7 bases fit TRBD2. J lost 5 bases, V lost 3 bases, and 9 bases had no gene match. The CDR3 runs to 15 residues. Germline-derived CDR1 and CDR2 are SGHAT and FQNNGV.